The rows below give T cell receptor beta chains drawn from one sample of a study of T cell repertoires in cytomegalovirus infection. No cognate antigen is known for these TCRs. Each CDR3 protein gets one entry after TCRdb re-called the reads with MiXCR. The data show 110,000 or so distinct CDR3 sequences, around 30% seen once. The source was CD8+ T cells from cultured PBMCs, collected from culture after CMV antigen stimulation. These receptor sequences come from a human donor in good health (CMV status not recorded). Some clones in this sample may be carry-over from other donors' samples. CDR3s leave out the opening cysteine and the closing phenylalanine or tryptophan. Each record gives: D gene, J gene, V gene, CDR3 protein. D genes are given only for firm matches.

D gene: .
J gene: TRBJ2-7
V gene: TRBV6-2/TRBV6-3
CDR3 protein: ASVPRETAHTTYEQY

D gene: .
J gene: TRBJ2-7
V gene: TRBV20-1
CDR3 protein: SAEDGSSYEQY

D gene: .
J gene: TRBJ1-3
V gene: TRBV27
CDR3 protein: ASSPSSRQFSGNTIY

D gene: .
J gene: TRBJ2-1
V gene: TRBV27
CDR3 protein: ASSGRDRHYNEQF

D gene: .
J gene: TRBJ2-4
V gene: TRBV27
CDR3 protein: ASSPRHLAKNIQY

D gene: .
J gene: TRBJ2-7
V gene: TRBV29-1
CDR3 protein: SVEEILEGSNYEQY

D gene: TRBD1
J gene: TRBJ1-3
V gene: TRBV6-1
CDR3 protein: ASSRQGRSSGNTIY

D gene: .
J gene: TRBJ1-5
V gene: TRBV27
CDR3 protein: ASSSQFLRDHNQPQH

D gene: .
J gene: TRBJ1-1
V gene: TRBV4-1
CDR3 protein: ASSQDVGEDTEAF

D gene: TRBD1
J gene: TRBJ2-7
V gene: TRBV6-5
CDR3 protein: ASSSVGDRGLGEQY

D gene: TRBD1
J gene: TRBJ2-4
V gene: TRBV11-2
CDR3 protein: ASSLRTGEGKNIQY

D gene: .
J gene: TRBJ2-1
V gene: TRBV12-3/TRBV12-4
CDR3 protein: ASSLSPGAHNEQF

D gene: .
J gene: TRBJ2-7
V gene: TRBV15
CDR3 protein: ATSRARGEEQY

D gene: TRBD2
J gene: TRBJ2-3
V gene: TRBV4-3
CDR3 protein: ASSQGGGFSDTQY

D gene: TRBD1
J gene: TRBJ2-6
V gene: TRBV12-3/TRBV12-4
CDR3 protein: ASSYYSGTGIEESGANVLT

D gene: .
J gene: TRBJ2-2
V gene: TRBV7-9
CDR3 protein: ASPGSGANTINTGELF

D gene: .
J gene: TRBJ2-1
V gene: TRBV7-2
CDR3 protein: ASSLDHNEQF

D gene: .
J gene: TRBJ2-1
V gene: TRBV7-6
CDR3 protein: ASSPRGGGPDEQF

D gene: .
J gene: TRBJ2-2
V gene: TRBV14
CDR3 protein: ASSQVIGGELF

D gene: TRBD1
J gene: TRBJ1-2
V gene: TRBV7-8
CDR3 protein: ASSLADRGQGYT

D gene: .
J gene: TRBJ1-2
V gene: TRBV7-6
CDR3 protein: ASSSSLNYGYT

D gene: TRBD1
J gene: TRBJ1-2
V gene: TRBV4-3
CDR3 protein: ASSQDGQGGRGYT

D gene: TRBD1
J gene: TRBJ2-1
V gene: TRBV7-6
CDR3 protein: ASSLRVQGARIDNEQF

D gene: .
J gene: TRBJ2-1
V gene: TRBV7-2
CDR3 protein: ASSFTSINEQF

D gene: .
J gene: TRBJ2-2
V gene: TRBV6-5
CDR3 protein: ASSYRPGANTGELF

D gene: .
J gene: TRBJ1-5
V gene: TRBV9
CDR3 protein: ASSVDGRTNQPQH

D gene: TRBD1
J gene: TRBJ2-3
V gene: TRBV5-8
CDR3 protein: ASSSGQLSWSTDTQY

D gene: .
J gene: TRBJ2-1
V gene: TRBV29-1
CDR3 protein: SVEQGSNEQF

D gene: .
J gene: TRBJ2-1
V gene: TRBV2
CDR3 protein: ASSPPSEDEQF

D gene: .
J gene: TRBJ2-1
V gene: TRBV7-2
CDR3 protein: ASSLPGLYNEQF

D gene: .
J gene: TRBJ1-6
V gene: TRBV7-6
CDR3 protein: ASSEQGPFRNSPLH

D gene: .
J gene: TRBJ2-7
V gene: TRBV2
CDR3 protein: ASTGAGLTYEQY

D gene: .
J gene: TRBJ1-1
V gene: TRBV27
CDR3 protein: ASGRVTEAF

D gene: .
J gene: TRBJ2-3
V gene: TRBV27
CDR3 protein: ASRESGHTDTQY

D gene: .
J gene: TRBJ1-2
V gene: TRBV29-1
CDR3 protein: SVEAGTDYGYT

D gene: .
J gene: TRBJ1-1
V gene: TRBV7-6
CDR3 protein: ASSPRAF

D gene: .
J gene: TRBJ1-1
V gene: TRBV24-1
CDR3 protein: ATSDLRRKHFEAF

D gene: .
J gene: TRBJ2-1
V gene: TRBV27
CDR3 protein: ASSLIWPGSSYNEQF

D gene: .
J gene: TRBJ2-7
V gene: TRBV4-3
CDR3 protein: ASSQGGFDEQY